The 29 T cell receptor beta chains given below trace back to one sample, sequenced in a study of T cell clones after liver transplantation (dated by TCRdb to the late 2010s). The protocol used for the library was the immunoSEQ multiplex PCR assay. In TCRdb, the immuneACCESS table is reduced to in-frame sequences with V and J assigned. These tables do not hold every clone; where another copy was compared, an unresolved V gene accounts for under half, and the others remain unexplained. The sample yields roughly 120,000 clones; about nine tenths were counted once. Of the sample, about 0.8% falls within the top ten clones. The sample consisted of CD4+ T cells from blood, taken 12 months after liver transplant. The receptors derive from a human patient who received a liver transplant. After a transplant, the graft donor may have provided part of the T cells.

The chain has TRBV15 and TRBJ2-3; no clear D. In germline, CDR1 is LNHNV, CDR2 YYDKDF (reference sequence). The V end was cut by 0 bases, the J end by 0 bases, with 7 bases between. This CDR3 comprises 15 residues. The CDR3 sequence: CATSRDTASTDTQYF. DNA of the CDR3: TGTGCCACCAGCAGAGATACAGCTAGCACAGATACGCAGTATTTT.

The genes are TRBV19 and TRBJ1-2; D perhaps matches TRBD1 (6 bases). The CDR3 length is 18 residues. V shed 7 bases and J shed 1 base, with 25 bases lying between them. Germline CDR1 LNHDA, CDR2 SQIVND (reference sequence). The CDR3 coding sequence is TGTGCCAGTACCACTACCCCCCACAGCCGCAGGGGTAACTATGGCTACACCTTC. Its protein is CASTTTPHSRRGNYGYTF.

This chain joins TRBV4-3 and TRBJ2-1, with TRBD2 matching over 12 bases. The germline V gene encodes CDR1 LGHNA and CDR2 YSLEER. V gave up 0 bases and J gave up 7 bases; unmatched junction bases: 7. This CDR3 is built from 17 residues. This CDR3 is CASSQEGGLAGLNEQFF. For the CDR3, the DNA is TGCGCCAGCAGCCAAGAAGGCGGACTAGCGGGACTGAATGAGCAGTTCTTC.

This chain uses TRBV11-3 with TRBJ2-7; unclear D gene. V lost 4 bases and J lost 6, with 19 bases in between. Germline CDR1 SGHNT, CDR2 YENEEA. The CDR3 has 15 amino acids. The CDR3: CASSSNLGGNGEQYF. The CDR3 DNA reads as TGTGCCAGCAGCTCGAATCTAGGCGGCAATGGCGAGCAGTACTTC.

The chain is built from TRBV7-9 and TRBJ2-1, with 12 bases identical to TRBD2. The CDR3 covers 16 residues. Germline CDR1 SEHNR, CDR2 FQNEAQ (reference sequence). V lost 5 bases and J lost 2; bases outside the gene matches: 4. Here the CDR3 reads CASSSLAGGAYNEQFF. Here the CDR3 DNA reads TGTGCCAGCAGCAGCCTAGCGGGAGGGGCCTACAATGAGCAGTTCTTC.

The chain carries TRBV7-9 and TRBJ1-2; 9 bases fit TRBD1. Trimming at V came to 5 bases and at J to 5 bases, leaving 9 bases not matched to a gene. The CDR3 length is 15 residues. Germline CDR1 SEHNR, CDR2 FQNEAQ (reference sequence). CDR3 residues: CASSDGTGRSYGYTF. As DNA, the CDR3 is TGTGCCAGCAGCGACGGGACAGGGCGGTCTTATGGCTACACCTTC. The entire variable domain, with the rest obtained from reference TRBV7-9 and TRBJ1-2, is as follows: DTGVSQNPRHKITKRGQNVTFRCDPISEHNRLYWYRQTLGQGPEFLTYFQNEAQLEKSRLLSDRFSAERPKGSFSTLEIQRTEQGDSAMYLCASSDGTGRSYGYTFGSGTRLTVV.

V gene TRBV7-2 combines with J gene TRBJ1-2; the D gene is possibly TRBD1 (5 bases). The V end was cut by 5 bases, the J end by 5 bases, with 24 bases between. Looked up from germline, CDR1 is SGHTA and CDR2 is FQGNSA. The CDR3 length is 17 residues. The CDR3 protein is CASSVMAVGQGNYGYTF. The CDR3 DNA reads TGTGCCAGCAGCGTTATGGCGGTCGGGCAGGGCAATTATGGCTACACCTTC. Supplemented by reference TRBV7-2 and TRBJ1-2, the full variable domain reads GAGVSQSPSNKVTEKGKDVELRCDPISGHTALYWYRQSLGQGLEFLIYFQGNSAPDKSGLPSDRFSAERTGGSVSTLTIQRTQQEDSAVYLCASSVMAVGQGNYGYTFGSGTRLTVV.

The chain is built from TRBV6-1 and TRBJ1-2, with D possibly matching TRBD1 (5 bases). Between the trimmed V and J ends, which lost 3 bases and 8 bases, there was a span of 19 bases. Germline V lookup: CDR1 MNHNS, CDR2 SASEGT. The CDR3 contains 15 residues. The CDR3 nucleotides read TGTGCCAGCAGTGAGTTGGGCAGGGAAGCGGGCGGCTACACCTTC. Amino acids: CASSELGREAGGYTF.

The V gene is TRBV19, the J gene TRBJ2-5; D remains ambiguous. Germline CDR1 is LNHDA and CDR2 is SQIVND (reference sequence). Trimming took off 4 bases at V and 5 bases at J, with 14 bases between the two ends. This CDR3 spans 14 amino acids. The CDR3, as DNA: TGTGCCAGTAGTAGAAGTGGGGTTCTGGAGACCCAGTACTTC. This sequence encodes CASSRSGVLETQYF.

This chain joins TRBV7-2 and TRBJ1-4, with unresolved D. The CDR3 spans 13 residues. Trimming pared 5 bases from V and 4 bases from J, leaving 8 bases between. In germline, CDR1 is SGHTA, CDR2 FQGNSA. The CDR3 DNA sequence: TGTGCCAGCAGCCACCTTTATAATGAAAAACTGTTTTTT. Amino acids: CASSHLYNEKLFF. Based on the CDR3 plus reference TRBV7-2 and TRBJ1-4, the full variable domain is GAGVSQSPSNKVTEKGKDVELRCDPISGHTALYWYRQSLGQGLEFLIYFQGNSAPDKSGLPSDRFSAERTGGSVSTLTIQRTQQEDSAVYLCASSHLYNEKLFFGSGTQLSVL.

CDR3 DNA sequence: TGCGCCAGCAGCTTGGAGGGGGCGGATTACAATGAGCAGTTCTTC. Residues: CASSLEGADYNEQFF. V is TRBV5-1 and J is TRBJ2-1, with TRBD1 identical over 7 bases. The CDR3 length is 15 residues. Germline CDR1 and CDR2: SGHRS and YFSETQ. The V segment lost 0 bases and the J segment 4 bases; nucleotides outside the gene matches: 4.

In DNA, the CDR3 is TGCAGCGTGTGGGACAGGGAGGTTACAGATACGCAGTATTTT. It is translated as CSVWDREVTDTQYF. The chain joins TRBV29-1 to TRBJ2-3; TRBD1 aligns across 9 bases. This CDR3 has 14 amino acids. Germline V CDR1 and CDR2: SQVTM, ANQGSEA. With V trimmed by 6 bases and J by 3 bases, 7 bases remained unmatched.

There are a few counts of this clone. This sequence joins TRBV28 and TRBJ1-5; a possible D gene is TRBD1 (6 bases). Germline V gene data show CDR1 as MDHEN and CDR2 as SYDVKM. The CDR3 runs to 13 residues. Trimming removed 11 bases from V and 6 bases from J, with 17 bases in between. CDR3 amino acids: CAEGRGAGQPQHF. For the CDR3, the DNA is TGTGCCGAAGGACGGGGGGCAGGTCAGCCCCAGCATTTT.

The CDR3 nucleotides read TGTGCCAGCAGCTTAACTCAAGGACTCGATGGCTACACCTTC. It translates to CASSLTQGLDGYTF. This rearrangement joins TRBV2 to TRBJ1-2, with no clear D. This CDR3 is built from 14 residues. V was shortened by 6 bases and J by 6 bases, with 17 bases between the two germline ends. The germline gives CDR1 SNHLY, CDR2 FYNNEI. Together with reference TRBV2 and TRBJ1-2, the CDR3 gives the full variable domain: EPEVTQTPSHQVTQMGQEVILRCVPISNHLYFYWYRQILGQKVEFLVSFYNNEISEKSEIFDDQFSVERPDGSNFTLKIRSTKLEDSAMYFCASSLTQGLDGYTFGSGTRLTVV.

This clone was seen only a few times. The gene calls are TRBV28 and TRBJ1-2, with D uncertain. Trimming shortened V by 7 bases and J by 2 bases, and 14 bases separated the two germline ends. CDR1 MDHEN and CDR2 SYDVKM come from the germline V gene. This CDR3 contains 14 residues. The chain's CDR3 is CASKPPAVNYGYTF. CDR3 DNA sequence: TGTGCCAGCAAACCCCCCGCGGTCAACTATGGCTACACCTTC.

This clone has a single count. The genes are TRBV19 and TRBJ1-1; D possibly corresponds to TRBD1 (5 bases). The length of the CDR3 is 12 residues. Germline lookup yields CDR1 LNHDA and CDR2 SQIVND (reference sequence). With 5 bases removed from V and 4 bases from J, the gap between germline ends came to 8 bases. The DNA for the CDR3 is TGTGCCAGTAGTCGGCAGGGCACTGAAGCTTTCTTT. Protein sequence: CASSRQGTEAFF.

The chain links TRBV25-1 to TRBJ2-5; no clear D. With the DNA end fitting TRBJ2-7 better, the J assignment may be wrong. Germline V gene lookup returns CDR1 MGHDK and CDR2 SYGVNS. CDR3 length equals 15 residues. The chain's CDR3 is CASSKGFSSSYEQYF. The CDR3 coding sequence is TGTGCCAGCAGCAAGGGCTTCTCTAGCTCCTACGAGCAGTACTTC.

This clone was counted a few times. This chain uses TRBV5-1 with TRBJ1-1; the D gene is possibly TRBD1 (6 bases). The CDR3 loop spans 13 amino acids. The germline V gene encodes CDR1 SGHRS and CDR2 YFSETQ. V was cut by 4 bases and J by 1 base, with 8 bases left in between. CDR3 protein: CASSTTGNTEAFF. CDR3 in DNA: TGCGCCAGCAGCACGACAGGGAACACTGAAGCTTTCTTT.

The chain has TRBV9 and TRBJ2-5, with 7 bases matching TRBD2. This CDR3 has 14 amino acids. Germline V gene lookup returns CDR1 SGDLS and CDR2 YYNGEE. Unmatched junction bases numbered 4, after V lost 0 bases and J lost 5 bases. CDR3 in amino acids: CASSVGREWETQYF. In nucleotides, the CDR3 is TGTGCCAGCAGCGTAGGGCGGGAGTGGGAGACCCAGTACTTC.

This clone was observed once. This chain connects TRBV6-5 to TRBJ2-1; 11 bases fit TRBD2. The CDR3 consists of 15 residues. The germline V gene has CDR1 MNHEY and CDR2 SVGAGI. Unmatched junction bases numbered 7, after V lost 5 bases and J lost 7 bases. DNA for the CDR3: TGTGCCAGCAGTCCTACTAGCGGGAGCGTAAATGAGCAGTTCTTC. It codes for CASSPTSGSVNEQFF.

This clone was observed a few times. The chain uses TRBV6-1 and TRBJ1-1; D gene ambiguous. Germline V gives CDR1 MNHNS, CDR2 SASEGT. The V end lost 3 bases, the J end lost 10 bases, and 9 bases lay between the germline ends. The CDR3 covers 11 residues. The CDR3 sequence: CASSDFRGAFF. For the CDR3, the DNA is TGTGCCAGCAGTGATTTCCGAGGAGCTTTCTTT.

The DNA for the CDR3 is TGTGCCAGCAGCTTGGCTACTTTCAATGAGCAGTTCTTC. This encodes CASSLATFNEQFF. V and J are TRBV7-2 and TRBJ2-1; D is undetermined. V was trimmed by 3 bases and J by 6 bases, leaving 9 bases between them. CDR3 length: 13 residues. Germline values: CDR1 SGHTA, CDR2 FQGNSA.

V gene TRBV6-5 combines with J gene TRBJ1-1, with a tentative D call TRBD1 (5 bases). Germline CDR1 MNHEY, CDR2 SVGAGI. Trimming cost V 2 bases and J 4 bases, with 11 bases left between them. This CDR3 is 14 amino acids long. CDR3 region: CASSYGRVSTEAFF. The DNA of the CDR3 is TGTGCCAGCAGTTACGGCAGGGTGAGCACTGAAGCTTTCTTT.

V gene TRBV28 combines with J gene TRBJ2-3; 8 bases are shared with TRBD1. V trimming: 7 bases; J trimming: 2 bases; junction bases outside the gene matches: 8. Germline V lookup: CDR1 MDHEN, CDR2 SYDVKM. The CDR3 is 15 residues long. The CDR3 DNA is TGTGCCAGCATAGTCCGACAGGGGTACACAGATACGCAGTATTTT. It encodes CASIVRQGYTDTQYF.

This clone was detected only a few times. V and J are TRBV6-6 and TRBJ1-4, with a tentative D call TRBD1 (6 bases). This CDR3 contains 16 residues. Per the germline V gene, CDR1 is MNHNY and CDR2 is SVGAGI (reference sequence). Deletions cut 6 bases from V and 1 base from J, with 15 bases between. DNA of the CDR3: TGTGCCAGCAGCTCAACTAAACAGGGAACTAATGAAAAACTGTTTTTT. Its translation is CASSSTKQGTNEKLFF.

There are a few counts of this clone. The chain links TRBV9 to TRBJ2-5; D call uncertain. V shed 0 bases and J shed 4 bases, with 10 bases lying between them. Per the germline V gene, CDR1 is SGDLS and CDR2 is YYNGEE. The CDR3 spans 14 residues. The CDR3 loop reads CASSVGPILETQYF. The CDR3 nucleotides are TGTGCCAGCAGCGTAGGTCCCATTTTAGAGACCCAGTACTTC.

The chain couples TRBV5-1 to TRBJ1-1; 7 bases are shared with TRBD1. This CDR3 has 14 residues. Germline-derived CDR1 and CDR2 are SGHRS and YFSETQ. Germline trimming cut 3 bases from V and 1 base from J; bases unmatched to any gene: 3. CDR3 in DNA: TGCGCCAGCAGCTCAGACAGGGCGAACACTGAAGCTTTCTTT. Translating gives CASSSDRANTEAFF.

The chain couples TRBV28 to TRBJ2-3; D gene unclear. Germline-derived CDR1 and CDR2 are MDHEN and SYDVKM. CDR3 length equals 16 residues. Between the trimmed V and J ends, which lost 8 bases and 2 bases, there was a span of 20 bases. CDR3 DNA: TGTGCCAGCTACACCCGGCGGCGAGTCGTCACAGATACGCAGTATTTT. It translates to CASYTRRRVVTDTQYF.

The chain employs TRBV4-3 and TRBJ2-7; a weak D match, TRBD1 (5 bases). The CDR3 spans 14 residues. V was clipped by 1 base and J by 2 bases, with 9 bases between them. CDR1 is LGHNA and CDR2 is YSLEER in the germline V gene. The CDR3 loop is CASSQGAGTYEQYF. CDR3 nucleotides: TGCGCCAGCAGCCAAGGGGCAGGGACCTACGAGCAGTACTTC.